This T cell receptor (beta chain) was obtained from a study of cytomegalovirus exposure and HLA in healthy donors. Study-wide findings and caveats: One variant, a missense change in DCLRE1C, was linked in a later analysis to TCR beta V- and J-gene trimming. The productive fraction for most TCR beta V segments was about 87% or about 30% in an earlier analysis. In a later analysis, TCR association rates varied by HLA locus: DRB1 most, HLA-C fewest.

This CDR3 is 16 amino acids long. Unmatched junction bases numbered 13, after V lost 3 bases and J lost 12 bases. Germline CDR1 is MGHDK and CDR2 is SYGVNS. Details on this clone: The antigen is not known.

Primers for the PCR totalled 60 Vbeta and 13 Jbeta. Produced via immunoSEQ multiplex PCR; TCRdb's table is partial and in-frame only. The sample lists 100,000 to 150,000 clones, around three quarters occurring once. Donors in the study were healthy people who gave bone marrow. The sequence was obtained from a man between 18 and 35 years old in good health and CMV-seropositive. The specimen was PBMCs. This chain links TRBV25-1 with TRBJ1-4; 10 bases agree with TRBD1. The CDR3 here is CASSEGTGALREELFF. CDR3 nucleotide sequence: TGTGCCAGCAGTGAGGGGACAGGGGCCCTGAGGGAGGAACTGTTTTTT.